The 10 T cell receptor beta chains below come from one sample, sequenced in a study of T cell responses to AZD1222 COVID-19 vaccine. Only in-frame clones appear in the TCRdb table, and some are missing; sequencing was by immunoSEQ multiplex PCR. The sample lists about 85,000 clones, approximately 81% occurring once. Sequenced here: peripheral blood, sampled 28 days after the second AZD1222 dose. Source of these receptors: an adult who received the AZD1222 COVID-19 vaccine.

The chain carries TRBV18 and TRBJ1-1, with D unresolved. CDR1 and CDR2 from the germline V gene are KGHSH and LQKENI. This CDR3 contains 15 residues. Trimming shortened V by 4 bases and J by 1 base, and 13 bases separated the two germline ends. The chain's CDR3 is CASSLHPLGNTEAFF. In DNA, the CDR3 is TGTGCCAGCTCACTCCACCCTCTGGGGAACACTGAAGCTTTCTTT.

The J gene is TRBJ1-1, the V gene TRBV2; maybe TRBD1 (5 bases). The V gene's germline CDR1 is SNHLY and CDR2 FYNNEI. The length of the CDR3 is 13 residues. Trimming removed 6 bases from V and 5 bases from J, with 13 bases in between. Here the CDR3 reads CASSRQWGTEAFF. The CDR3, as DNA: TGTGCCAGCAGCCGACAGTGGGGGACTGAAGCTTTCTTT.

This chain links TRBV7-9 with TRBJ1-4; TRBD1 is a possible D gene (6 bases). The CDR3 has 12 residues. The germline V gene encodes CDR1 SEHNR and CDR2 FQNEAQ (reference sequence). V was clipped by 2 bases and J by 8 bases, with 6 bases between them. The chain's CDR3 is CASSLQGEKLFF. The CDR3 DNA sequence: TGTGCCAGCAGCTTACAGGGGGAAAAACTGTTTTTT. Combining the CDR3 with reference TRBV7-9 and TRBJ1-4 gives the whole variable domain DTGVSQNPRHKITKRGQNVTFRCDPISEHNRLYWYRQTLGQGPEFLTYFQNEAQLEKSRLLSDRFSAERPKGSFSTLEIQRTEQGDSAMYLCASSLQGEKLFFGSGTQLSVL.

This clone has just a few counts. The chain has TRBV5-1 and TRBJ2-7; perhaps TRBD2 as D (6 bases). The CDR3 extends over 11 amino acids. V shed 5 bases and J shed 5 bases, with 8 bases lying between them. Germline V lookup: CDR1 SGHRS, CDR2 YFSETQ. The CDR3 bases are TGCGCCAGCAGGGAGGGAGACGAGCAGTACTTC. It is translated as CASREGDEQYF.

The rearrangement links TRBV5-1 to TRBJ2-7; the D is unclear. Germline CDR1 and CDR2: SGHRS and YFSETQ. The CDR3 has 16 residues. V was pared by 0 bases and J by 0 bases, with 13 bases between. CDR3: CASSLDPDLSSYEQYF. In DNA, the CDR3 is TGCGCCAGCAGCTTGGACCCAGACCTGAGCTCCTACGAGCAGTACTTC.

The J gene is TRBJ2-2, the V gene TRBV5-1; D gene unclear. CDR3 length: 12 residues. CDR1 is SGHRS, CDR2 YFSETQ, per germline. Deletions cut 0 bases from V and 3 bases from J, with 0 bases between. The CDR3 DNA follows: TGCGCCAGCAGCTTGGACACCGGGGAGCTGTTTTTT. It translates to CASSLDTGELFF.

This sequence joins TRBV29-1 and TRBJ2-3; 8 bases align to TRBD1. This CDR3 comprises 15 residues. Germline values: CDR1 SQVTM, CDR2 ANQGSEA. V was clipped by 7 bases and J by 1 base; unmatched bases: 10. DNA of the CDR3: TGCAGCGCCCGCGGTAGACAGGGGCGCACAGATACGCAGTATTTT. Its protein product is CSARGRQGRTDTQYF.

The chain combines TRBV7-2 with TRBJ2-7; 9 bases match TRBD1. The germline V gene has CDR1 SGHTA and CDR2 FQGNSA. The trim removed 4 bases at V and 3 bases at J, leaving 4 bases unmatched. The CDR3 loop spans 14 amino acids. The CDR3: CASSSDRGDYEQYF. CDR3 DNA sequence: TGTGCCAGCAGCTCGGACAGGGGAGACTACGAGCAGTACTTC.

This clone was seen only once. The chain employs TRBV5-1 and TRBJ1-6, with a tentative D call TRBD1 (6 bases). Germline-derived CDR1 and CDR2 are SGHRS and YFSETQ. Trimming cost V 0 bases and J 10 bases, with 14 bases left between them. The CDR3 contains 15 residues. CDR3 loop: CASSLDGTSGSPLHF. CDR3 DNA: TGCGCCAGCAGCTTGGATGGGACATCGGGATCACCCCTCCACTTT. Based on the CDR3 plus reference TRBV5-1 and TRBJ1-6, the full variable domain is KAGVTQTPRYLIKTRGQQVTLSCSPISGHRSVSWYQQTPGQGLQFLFEYFSETQRNKGNFPGRFSGRQFSNSRSEMNVSTLELGDSALYLCASSLDGTSGSPLHFGNGTRLTVT.

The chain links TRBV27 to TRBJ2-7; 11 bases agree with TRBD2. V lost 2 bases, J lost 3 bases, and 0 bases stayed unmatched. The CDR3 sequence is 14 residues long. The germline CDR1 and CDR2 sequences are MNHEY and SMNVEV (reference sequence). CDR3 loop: CASSLGTSGYEQYF. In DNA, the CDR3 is TGTGCCAGCAGTTTAGGGACTAGCGGCTACGAGCAGTACTTC.